The clone carrying this T cell receptor (beta chain) was counted only a few times. These data are taken from a study of T cells in Graves' hyperthyroidism and ophthalmopathy. Overall study context: At the time of initial diagnosis and before any treatment, peripheral blood was collected.

TCR beta CDR3 regions were amplified from RNA. First-round RT-PCR with HTBI primers amplified the TCR CDR3 region. MiXCR, run by TCRdb on the multiplex PCR reads, gives a single entry per CDR3 protein. The sample holds fewer than 350,000 distinct CDR3 sequences, over 12% seen once. The CDR3 has 18 residues. The germline V and J ends were trimmed by 2 bases and 4 bases, with 27 bases remaining between them. Germline V CDR1 and CDR2: DFQATT, SNEGSKA (reference sequence). Input material: blood. The receptor was derived from a woman between 50 and 59 years old with Graves' hyperthyroidism that later progressed to Graves' ophthalmopathy. J is TRBJ2-7 and V is TRBV20-1; D may correspond to TRBD1 or TRBD2 (7 bases each). In DNA, the CDR3 is TGCAGTGCTAGACCGGGGGGCGGGGAGGGGGCAATTTCATACGAGCAGTACTTC. Translated: CSARPGGGEGAISYEQYF.